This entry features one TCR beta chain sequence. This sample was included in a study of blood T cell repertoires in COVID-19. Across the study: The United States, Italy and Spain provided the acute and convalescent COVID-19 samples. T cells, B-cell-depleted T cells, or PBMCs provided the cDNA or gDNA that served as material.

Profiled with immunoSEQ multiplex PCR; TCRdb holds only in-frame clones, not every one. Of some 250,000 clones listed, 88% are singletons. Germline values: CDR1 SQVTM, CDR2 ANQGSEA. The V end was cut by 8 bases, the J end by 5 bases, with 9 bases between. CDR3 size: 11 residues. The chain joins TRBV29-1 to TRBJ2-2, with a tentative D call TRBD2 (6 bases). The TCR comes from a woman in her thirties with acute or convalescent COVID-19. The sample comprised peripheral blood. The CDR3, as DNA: TGCAGCTGCGGGGCGACCGGGGAGCTGTTTTTT. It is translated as CSCGATGELFF.